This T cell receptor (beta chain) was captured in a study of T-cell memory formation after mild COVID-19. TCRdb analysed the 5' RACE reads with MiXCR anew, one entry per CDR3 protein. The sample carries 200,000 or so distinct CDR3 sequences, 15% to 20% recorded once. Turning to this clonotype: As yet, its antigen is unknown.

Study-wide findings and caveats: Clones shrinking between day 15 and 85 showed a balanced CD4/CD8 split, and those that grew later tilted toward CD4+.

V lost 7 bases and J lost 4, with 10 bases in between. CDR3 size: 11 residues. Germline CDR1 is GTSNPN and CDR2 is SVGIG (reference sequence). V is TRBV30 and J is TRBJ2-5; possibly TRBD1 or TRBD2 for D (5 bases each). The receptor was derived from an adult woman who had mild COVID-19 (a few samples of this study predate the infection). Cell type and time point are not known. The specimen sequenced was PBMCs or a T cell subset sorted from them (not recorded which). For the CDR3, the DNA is TGTGCCTTGACCGGGGCAGAGACCCAGTACTTC. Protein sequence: CALTGAETQYF.